Listed below are T cell receptor beta chains from one sample, sequenced in a study of blood T cell repertoires in COVID-19. The protocol was immunoSEQ multiplex PCR, while the TCRdb copy is restricted to in-frame clones and leaves out a portion. The sample has around 250,000 clones; around 90% are singletons. The sample comprised peripheral blood. These receptors were collected from a woman aged 70 to 79 with COVID-19, enrolled during active disease. CDR3s include the opening cysteine and the closing phenylalanine or tryptophan. Each record gives: D gene, J gene, clone size, V gene, CDR3 DNA, CDR3 protein. D genes are given only for firm matches. A row's size may be missing; if present it is once, few, many or a size class.

TRBD1,TRBJ2-3,NA,TRBV25-1,TGTGCCAGCAGTGACCCGGGACAGGGGGCGGCAGATACGCAGTATTTT,CASSDPGQGAADTQYF
NA,TRBJ2-7,NA,TRBV15,TGTGCCACCAGCAGCGGGAGCATTCCCTACGAGCAGTACTTC,CATSSGSIPYEQYF
TRBD1,TRBJ2-7,NA,TRBV5-1,TGCGCCAGCAGCTTGGTCGGGACAGGGGACGAGCAGTACTTC,CASSLVGTGDEQYF
NA,TRBJ1-1,NA,TRBV30,TGTGCCTGGAGTTTAGGGGGTCCTACTGAAGCTTTCTTT,CAWSLGGPTEAFF
TRBD2,TRBJ2-1,NA,TRBV5-4,TGTGCCAGCAGCTTGCCGGGACTATACAATGAGCAGTTCTTC,CASSLPGLYNEQFF
TRBD2,TRBJ2-3,NA,TRBV27,TGTGCCAGCGGGAAGCGGGAGGGGGATACGCAGTATTTT,CASGKREGDTQYF
TRBD1,TRBJ1-5,NA,TRBV6-1,TGTGCCAGCAGTGAACACAGGGGAGGACAGCCCCAGCATTTT,CASSEHRGGQPQHF
TRBD2,TRBJ2-1,NA,TRBV3-1/TRBV3-2,TGTGCCAGCAGCCTTAGCGGGACCTTAAATGAGCAGTTCTTC,CASSLSGTLNEQFF
NA,TRBJ1-6,NA,TRBV5-1,TGCGCCAGCAGCCGAGACAGGACTAATTCACCCCTCCACTTT,CASSRDRTNSPLHF
TRBD2,TRBJ2-4,NA,TRBV27,TGTGCCAGCTCCCCGGGCGGGGGGTCAAACATTCAGTACTTC,CASSPGGGSNIQYF
TRBD1,TRBJ2-7,NA,TRBV18,TGTGCCACCGGGACAGCTTCCTACGAGCAGTACTTC,CATGTASYEQYF
NA,TRBJ2-3,NA,TRBV7-9,TGTGCCAGCAGCCTAATCGGGAGTACAGATACGCAGTATTTT,CASSLIGSTDTQYF
NA,TRBJ1-2,NA,TRBV3-1/TRBV3-2,TGTGCCAGCAGCCTGGGGCAGAACTATGGCTACACCTTC,CASSLGQNYGYTF
TRBD1,TRBJ1-2,NA,TRBV5-1,TGCGCCAGCAGCTCGGGACAGGCCAACTATGGCTACACCTTC,CASSSGQANYGYTF
NA,TRBJ1-2,few,TRBV5-1,TGCGCCAGCAGCGCGAGCGACAGCACCTATGGCTACACCTTC,CASSASDSTYGYTF